Below, 26 T cell receptor beta chains from the same sample are listed, as sequenced in a study of response to subunit inactivated influenza vaccine. MiXCR, run by TCRdb on the RT-PCR reads, gives a single entry per CDR3 protein. Of fewer than 750,000 distinct CDR3 sequences listed, around 13% are singletons. The specimen was PBMCs from blood, collected 11 to 12 days after vaccination. The source of these receptors is a man aged 45 to 65 who received an inactivated influenza vaccine.

This clonotype was observed a few times. The chain links TRBV20-1 to TRBJ2-1, with 8 nucleotides matching TRBD2. Losses at the gene ends were 5 bases for V and 6 bases for J; bases not matched to a gene: 9. The CDR3 has 14 amino acids. Germline V gene data show CDR1 as DFQATT and CDR2 as SNEGSKA (reference sequence). The CDR3 sequence: CSAERGGQFNEQFF. The CDR3 nucleotides are TGCAGTGCTGAACGGGGGGGCCAGTTCAATGAGCAGTTCTTC.

This clonotype was counted a few times. The chain uses TRBV18 and TRBJ2-6; no reliable D call. CDR1 and CDR2 (germline): KGHSH, LQKENI. Trimming removed 2 bases from V and 1 base from J, with 12 bases in between. The CDR3 totals 17 residues. The CDR3 DNA reads TGTGCCAGCTCACCATGGGCGGATCGATCTGGGGCCAACGTCCTGACTTTC. Translation gives CASSPWADRSGANVLTF. Supplemented by reference TRBV18 and TRBJ2-6, the full variable domain reads NAGVMQNPRHLVRRRGQEARLRCSPMKGHSHVYWYRQLPEEGLKFMVYLQKENIIDESGMPKERFSAEFPKEGPSILRIQQVVRGDSAAYFCASSPWADRSGANVLTFGAGSRLTVL.

The chain recombines TRBV6-5 with TRBJ2-6; D is unclear. The CDR3 is made up of 15 amino acids. V was pared by 4 bases and J by 2 bases, with 9 bases between. Germline V lookup: CDR1 MNHEY, CDR2 SVGAGI. This chain's CDR3 is CASSSTSAGANVLTF. The CDR3 nucleotides read TGTGCCAGCAGTTCTACATCGGCTGGGGCCAACGTCCTGACTTTC.

This chain joins TRBV11-2 and TRBJ2-5; TRBD1 is a possible D gene (6 bases). The CDR3 totals 18 residues. The V and J ends lost 4 bases and 0 bases respectively, with 21 bases between them. The germline gives CDR1 SGHAT, CDR2 FQNNGV. In nucleotides, the CDR3 is TGTGCCAGCAGCTCAAAAAAGGCCCCAGACAGGTACCAAGAGACCCAGTACTTC. As protein: CASSSKKAPDRYQETQYF. Supplemented by reference TRBV11-2 and TRBJ2-5, the full variable domain reads EAGVAQSPRYKIIEKRQSVAFWCNPISGHATLYWYQQILGQGPKLLIQFQNNGVVDDSQLPKDRFSAERLKGVDSTLKIQPAKLEDSAVYLCASSSKKAPDRYQETQYFGPGTRLLVL.

The V call is TRBV19, the J call TRBJ2-7, with D perhaps matching TRBD1 or TRBD2 (5 bases each). Germline CDR1 and CDR2: LNHDA and SQIVND (reference sequence). This CDR3 region has 15 residues. Trimming removed 5 bases from V and 3 bases from J, with 17 bases in between. In nucleotides, the CDR3 is TGTGCCAGTAGTCCGCCGGGACCAAGACTCTACGAGCAGTACTTC. Translated: CASSPPGPRLYEQYF.

This sequence joins TRBV20-1 and TRBJ2-7, with 7 bases matching TRBD2. The trim removed 3 bases at V and 7 bases at J, leaving 12 bases unmatched. The CDR3 sequence is 14 residues long. CDR1 is DFQATT and CDR2 is SNEGSKA in the germline V gene (reference sequence). DNA of the CDR3: TGCAGTGCTAGCATGTACCGGGAGGATGTAGAGCAGTACTTC. Encoded protein: CSASMYREDVEQYF.

The chain carries TRBV25-1 and TRBJ2-1; possible D gene TRBD2, 6 bases. Trimming removed 4 bases at V and 4 bases at J, with 14 bases between. Germline V lookup: CDR1 MGHDK, CDR2 SYGVNS. The CDR3 loop spans 15 amino acids. The CDR3 sequence: CASSAGKRVYNEQFF. For the CDR3, the DNA is TGTGCCAGCAGTGCAGGGAAGCGGGTTTACAATGAGCAGTTCTTC.

In its sample, this clonotype was seen a few times. The rearrangement links TRBV24-1 to TRBJ2-5, with a possible D match to TRBD1 (5 bases). Germline V CDR1 and CDR2: KGHDR, SFDVKD. The CDR3 runs to 16 residues. V was clipped by 3 bases and J by 1 base, with 14 bases between them. This CDR3 is CATSDPLLGLQETQYF. The CDR3 DNA sequence: TGTGCCACCAGTGATCCGCTTTTGGGGCTCCAAGAGACCCAGTACTTC.

The chain joins TRBV20-1 to TRBJ1-2, with D maybe TRBD1 (6 bases). This CDR3 has 14 amino acids. The V gene's germline CDR1 is DFQATT and CDR2 SNEGSKA (reference sequence). V lost 3 bases to trimming and J lost 5 bases, with 16 bases between them. The chain's CDR3 is CSARHRANSYGYTF. The DNA of the CDR3 is TGCAGTGCTAGGCACAGGGCTAACTCATATGGCTACACCTTC.

The V gene is TRBV20-1, the J gene TRBJ2-1, with D possibly being TRBD2 (6 bases). Trimming pared 4 bases from V and 0 bases from J, leaving 7 bases between. The CDR3 spans 13 residues. The germline gives CDR1 DFQATT, CDR2 SNEGSKA (reference sequence). The CDR3 DNA follows: TGCAGTGCTACGGGGGTCTCCTACAATGAGCAGTTCTTC. Its protein is CSATGVSYNEQFF.

This clonotype was observed a few times. The chain couples TRBV2 to TRBJ1-4; 9 nucleotides agree with TRBD1. J was trimmed by 4 bases and V by 7 bases; bases with no gene match: 4. The germline V gene encodes CDR1 SNHLY and CDR2 FYNNEI. This CDR3 is 14 amino acids long. CDR3 coding DNA: TGTGCCAGCATACAGGGGGCGGATAATGAAAAACTGTTTTTT. Protein product: CASIQGADNEKLFF.

This clonotype turned up a few times. The chain joins TRBV6-1 to TRBJ2-1; 11 bases match TRBD2. The CDR3 runs 16 residues. After removal of 4 bases from V and 2 bases from J, the junction contained 4 bases not matched to a gene. Germline-derived CDR1 and CDR2 are MNHNS and SASEGT. CDR3 bases: TGTGCCAGCAGTGCGCCGACTAGCGGGGCCTACAATGAGCAGTTCTTC. Its translation: CASSAPTSGAYNEQFF.

This chain links TRBV3-1 with TRBJ2-5; no reliable D call. V lost 4 bases, J lost 5 bases, and 8 bases lay in between. Looked up from germline, CDR1 is LGHDT and CDR2 is YNNKEL (reference sequence). The CDR3 is 12 amino acids. The CDR3 here is CASSLWKETQYF. CDR3 sequence (DNA): TGTGCCAGCAGCCTGTGGAAGGAGACCCAGTACTTC.

This rearrangement joins TRBV28 to TRBJ2-5; D remains ambiguous. Germline CDR1 and CDR2: MDHEN and SYDVKM. The CDR3 is made up of 16 amino acids. The V and J ends lost 5 bases and 1 base respectively, with 17 bases between them. The CDR3 region is CASSPFRLTTQETQYF. In DNA, the CDR3 is TGTGCCAGCAGTCCCTTTAGGTTAACGACCCAAGAGACCCAGTACTTC.

The chain combines TRBV25-1 with TRBJ2-1; 16 nucleotides match TRBD2. CDR3 length: 20 residues. After removal of 0 bases from V and 6 bases from J, the junction contained 11 bases not matched to a gene. Germline lookup yields CDR1 MGHDK and CDR2 SYGVNS. The CDR3 coding sequence is TGTGCCAGCAGTGAATATGGCCCCGGGACTAGCGGGAGGGCATTCAATGAGCAGTTCTTC. Residues: CASSEYGPGTSGRAFNEQFF.

This clonotype was seen a handful of times. This chain joins TRBV7-9 and TRBJ2-3; D gene uncertain. V dropped 3 bases and J dropped 0 bases, with 13 bases sitting between them. Germline V gene lookup returns CDR1 SEHNR and CDR2 FQNEAQ (reference sequence). This CDR3 is built from 16 residues. The CDR3 coding sequence is TGTGCCAGCAGCTTTGGCCGGATCACTAGCACAGATACGCAGTATTTT. This sequence encodes CASSFGRITSTDTQYF.

This clonotype turned up a few times. The chain recombines TRBV28 with TRBJ2-7; TRBD1 agrees at 10 bases. CDR3 length: 14 amino acids. CDR1 MDHEN and CDR2 SYDVKM come from the germline V gene. Trimming at V came to 5 bases and at J to 3 bases, leaving 4 bases not matched to a gene. CDR3 in amino acids: CASSHRTGGYEQYF. CDR3 DNA sequence: TGTGCCAGCAGTCACCGGACAGGGGGCTACGAGCAGTACTTC.

This clonotype was seen repeatedly, ten times or more. This rearrangement joins TRBV7-2 to TRBJ2-7; D possibly corresponds to TRBD1 (5 bases). V gave up 1 base and J gave up 6 bases, with 16 bases separating them. Germline V gene data show CDR1 as SGHTA and CDR2 as FQGNSA. This CDR3 region has 15 residues. The CDR3 DNA sequence: TGTGCCAGCAGCTTAGTTGCAGGGCCGAATATCGAGCAGTACTTC. It yields the protein CASSLVAGPNIEQYF.

This clonotype was counted many times. V is TRBV6-5 and J is TRBJ2-7, with D possibly TRBD1 on 5 matching bases. CDR3 length: 12 residues. The germline V gene encodes CDR1 MNHEY and CDR2 SVGAGI. Trimming removed 5 bases at V and 6 bases at J, with 11 bases between. Here the CDR3 reads CASSTGPFEQYF. DNA of the CDR3: TGTGCCAGCAGTACAGGTCCCTTCGAGCAGTACTTC.

This clonotype has a count of ten or more. The V call is TRBV29-1, the J call TRBJ2-7; D remains unclear. From germline, CDR1 is SQVTM and CDR2 ANQGSEA. This CDR3 spans 13 amino acids. V was trimmed by 6 bases and J by 2 bases, leaving 14 bases between them. CDR3 sequence (DNA): TGCAGCGTCGCTCGGACGCAGCCCTACGAGCAGTACTTC. This sequence encodes CSVARTQPYEQYF.

V usage is TRBV29-1 and J usage is TRBJ1-2; TRBD1 matches at 8 bases. The V gene end was trimmed by 1 base and the J gene end by 6 bases; junction bases not matched to a gene: 7. The V gene's germline CDR1 is SQVTM and CDR2 ANQGSEA. The CDR3 is 14 residues long. This chain's CDR3 is CSVEVLQGGNGYTF. In nucleotides, the CDR3 is TGCAGCGTTGAAGTATTACAGGGGGGGAATGGCTACACCTTC.

This clonotype was recorded a few times. This rearrangement joins TRBV11-2 to TRBJ2-5; D unresolved. The CDR3 has 13 amino acids. V lost 5 bases and J lost 1, with 8 bases in between. CDR1 and CDR2 (germline): SGHAT, FQNNGV. CDR3 sequence (DNA): TGTGCCAGCAGCCCTTACCTCCAAGAGACCCAGTACTTC. This translates into CASSPYLQETQYF. The full variable domain, rest sourced from reference TRBV11-2 and TRBJ2-5, is EAGVAQSPRYKIIEKRQSVAFWCNPISGHATLYWYQQILGQGPKLLIQFQNNGVVDDSQLPKDRFSAERLKGVDSTLKIQPAKLEDSAVYLCASSPYLQETQYFGPGTRLLVL.

This rearrangement joins TRBV4-3 to TRBJ2-7; 8 bases align to TRBD2. Per the germline V gene, CDR1 is LGHNA and CDR2 is YSLEER. This CDR3 has 15 amino acids. V lost 1 base, J lost 5 bases, and 7 bases stayed unmatched. Written as DNA, the CDR3 is TGCGCCAGCAGCCAAGGGGTAGCGGGACGTGACGAGCAGTACTTC. Its translation: CASSQGVAGRDEQYF.

This clonotype showed up many times. The chain uses TRBV7-9 and TRBJ2-7; D might be TRBD2 (5 bases). Germline lookup yields CDR1 SEHNR and CDR2 FQNEAQ (reference sequence). Trimming left V 4 bases short and J 3 bases short, with 10 bases between. CDR3 length equals 13 residues. The CDR3 DNA reads as TGTGCCAGCAGCTCCCCAGAGGGCTACGAGCAGTACTTC. Its translation: CASSSPEGYEQYF.

This clonotype has a handful of counts. V and J are TRBV2 and TRBJ2-2, with D possibly TRBD2 on 6 matching bases. The V gene's germline CDR1 is SNHLY and CDR2 FYNNEI. The CDR3 runs to 15 residues. V was cut by 5 bases and J by 2 bases, with 12 bases left in between. CDR3 residues: CASSFGGPNTGELFF. Written as DNA, the CDR3 is TGTGCCAGCAGTTTCGGGGGACCCAACACCGGGGAGCTGTTTTTT.

This chain uses TRBV12-3 or TRBV12-4 with TRBJ2-5, with a weak D call TRBD2 (7 bases). The CDR3 length is 17 residues. The V end lost 2 bases, the J end lost 4 bases, and 20 bases lay between the germline ends. CDR3 region: CASSLIGARRGGETQYF. CDR3 bases: TGTGCCAGCAGTTTAATCGGGGCCCGAAGGGGGGGAGAGACCCAGTACTTC.